The 3 T cell receptor beta chains presented below share a single source sample, sequenced in a study of OX40 agonist ivuxolimab in advanced cancers. TCRdb keeps only in-frame clones here, not all; method: immunoSEQ multiplex PCR. The sample shows under 80,000 clones, 65% to 85% of them seen only once. This material consisted of CD4+ or CD8+ T cells sorted from blood, taken in a trial of the OX40 agonist ivuxolimab. All receptors derive from an adult with an advanced solid tumor such as melanoma, head and neck, liver or kidney cancer.

The chain joins TRBV6-1 to TRBJ2-1; 9 bases align to TRBD2. After removal of 2 bases from V and 4 bases from J, the junction contained 9 bases not matched to a gene. CDR3 length equals 17 residues. Germline values: CDR1 MNHNS, CDR2 SASEGT. The CDR3 sequence is CASSEIGGGALYNEQFF. Written as DNA, the CDR3 is TGTGCCAGCAGTGAAATCGGCGGGGGGGCTTTATACAATGAGCAGTTCTTC.

This chain links TRBV5-1 with TRBJ1-6, with TRBD1 matching over 9 bases. V dropped 4 bases and J dropped 8; count of bases not matched to a gene: 10. Germline-derived CDR1 and CDR2 are SGHRS and YFSETQ. The CDR3 has 16 amino acids. CDR3 region: CASSPFPGQGYSPLHF. The CDR3 DNA is TGCGCCAGCAGCCCTTTCCCGGGACAGGGTTATTCACCCCTCCACTTT.

The chain is built from TRBV5-1 and TRBJ2-7; tentative D call: TRBD1 (5 bases). The CDR3 has 15 amino acids. Per the germline V gene, CDR1 is SGHRS and CDR2 is YFSETQ. V was clipped by 1 base and J by 4 bases, with 15 bases between them. The CDR3 sequence: CASSLSSGREYEQYF. CDR3 DNA sequence: TGCGCCAGCAGCTTGTCATCGGGCAGGGAATACGAGCAGTACTTC.